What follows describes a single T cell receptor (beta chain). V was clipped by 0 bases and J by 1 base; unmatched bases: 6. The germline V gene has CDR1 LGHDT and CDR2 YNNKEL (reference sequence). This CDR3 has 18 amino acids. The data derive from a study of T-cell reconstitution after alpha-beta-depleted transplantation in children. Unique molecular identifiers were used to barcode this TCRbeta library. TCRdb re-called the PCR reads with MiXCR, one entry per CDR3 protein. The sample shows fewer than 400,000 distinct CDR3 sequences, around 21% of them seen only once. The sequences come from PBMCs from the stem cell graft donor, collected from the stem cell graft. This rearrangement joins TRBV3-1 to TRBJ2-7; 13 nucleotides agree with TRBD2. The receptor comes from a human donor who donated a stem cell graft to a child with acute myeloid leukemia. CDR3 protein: CASSQEGLAGFLSYEQYF. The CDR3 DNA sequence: TGTGCCAGCAGCCAAGAGGGACTAGCGGGGTTTTTGTCCTACGAGCAGTACTTC.